Shown below are 18 T cell receptor beta chains from a single sample sequenced in a study of CD8+CD57+ T cells in acquired aplastic anemia. Template material for TCR beta VDJ and CDR3 profiling consisted of genomic DNA. In TCRdb, the reads were re-called with MiXCR into one record per CDR3 protein. The table shows 65,000 to 85,000 distinct CDR3 sequences, with roughly half occurring only once. The sequencing sample was made of sorted CD4+, CD8+, or CD8+CD57+ T cells (not recorded which) from PBMCs. Receptors originate from a human donor in good health, serving as a control.

This clonotype has a count of ten or more. The chain has TRBV7-9 and TRBJ1-1; 10 nucleotides match TRBD1. In germline, CDR1 is SEHNR, CDR2 FQNEAQ (reference sequence). The CDR3 is made up of 17 amino acids. Trimming took 5 bases from V and 0 from J; bases not matched to a gene: 9. The CDR3 DNA sequence: TGTGCCAGCAGCCCCGGACAGGGGGGACTCATGAACACTGAAGCTTTCTTT. Its protein product is CASSPGQGGLMNTEAFF.

The CDR3 reads CASSLGQTYNEQFF. The DNA for the CDR3 is TGTGCCAGCAGCCTCGGGCAGACCTACAATGAGCAGTTCTTC. This rearrangement joins TRBV5-8 to TRBJ2-1; no definite D call. V lost 4 bases to trimming and J lost 2 bases, with 10 bases between them. Germline CDR1 and CDR2: SGHTS and YDEGEE. The CDR3 covers 14 residues.

This clonotype came up many times. J is TRBJ1-1 and V is TRBV7-9; 7 bases line up with TRBD1. The CDR3 is 11 residues long. Germline V gene data show CDR1 as SEHNR and CDR2 as FQNEAQ (reference sequence). Trimming removed 11 bases from V and 6 bases from J; junction bases left unmatched: 6. The CDR3 DNA reads as TGTGCCCTAAGGAGGGGGCCTGAAGCTTTCTTT. This gives the protein CALRRGPEAFF.

The chain employs TRBV12-3 or TRBV12-4 and TRBJ1-1, with TRBD1 matching over 9 bases. The CDR3 has 15 amino acids. The J segment lost 6 bases and the V segment lost 6 bases, leaving 11 bases of the junction unmatched. The CDR3 here is CASSKTGGSFAEAFF. The CDR3 nucleotides read TGTGCCAGCAGCAAAACAGGGGGCTCGTTCGCTGAAGCTTTCTTT.

The V and J genes are TRBV7-8 and TRBJ2-7, with 8 positions matching TRBD1. Per the germline V gene, CDR1 is SGHVS and CDR2 is FQNEAQ. V lost 2 bases and J lost 3; bases outside the gene matches: 6. This CDR3 is 15 amino acids long. The CDR3 reads CASSLSSGQGYEQYF. DNA of the CDR3: TGTGCCAGCAGCTTATCGAGCGGACAGGGCTACGAGCAGTACTTC.

The J gene is TRBJ2-7, the V gene TRBV7-4; maybe TRBD1 (6 bases). CDR3 length equals 15 residues. The V end lost 4 bases, the J end lost 2 bases, and 15 bases lay between the germline ends. CDR1 and CDR2 (germline): SGHVT, SQSDAQ. The CDR3 loop is CASSSQTGQTYEQYF. CDR3 bases: TGTGCCAGCAGCTCACAGACAGGTCAGACCTACGAGCAGTACTTC.

CDR3 bases: TGTGCCAGCAGCGTCCTGGGGGGATCGTTCACAGATACGCAGTATTTT. It encodes CASSVLGGSFTDTQYF. This chain links TRBV9 with TRBJ2-3; possibly TRBD2 for D (6 bases). In germline, CDR1 is SGDLS, CDR2 YYNGEE. The V end was cut by 2 bases, the J end by 2 bases, with 15 bases between. This CDR3 comprises 16 residues. The whole variable domain, remainder taken from reference TRBV9 and TRBJ2-3, is DSGVTQTPKHLITATGQRVTLRCSPRSGDLSVYWYQQSLDQGLQFLIQYYNGEERAKGNILERFSAQQFPDLHSELNLSSLELGDSALYFCASSVLGGSFTDTQYFGPGTRLTVL.

This clonotype appeared many times. The chain combines TRBV3-1 with TRBJ1-1, with 9 nucleotides matching TRBD1. This CDR3 spans 16 amino acids. The germline CDR1 and CDR2 sequences are LGHDT and YNNKEL (reference sequence). J lost 3 bases, V lost 3 bases, and 8 bases had no gene match. CDR3 sequence (DNA): TGTGCCAGCAGCCATTTTTACAGGGGGCGAGACACTGAAGCTTTCTTT. Translated: CASSHFYRGRDTEAFF.

CDR3 nucleotide sequence: TGTGCCAGCAGCCATGTCGGGGATTTGCGGGAGGGCCTCAATGAGCAGTTCTTC. It is translated as CASSHVGDLREGLNEQFF. The V and J genes are TRBV4-2 and TRBJ2-1; TRBD2 agrees at 9 bases. Germline CDR1 LGHNA, CDR2 YNFKEQ. The ends lost 3 bases at V and 6 bases at J; junction bases unmatched: 15. The CDR3 length is 18 residues.

The gene calls are TRBV20-1 and TRBJ1-5, with TRBD1 as a possible D gene (5 bases). There are 16 residues in the CDR3. Trimming stripped 2 bases from V and 2 bases from J, with 16 bases between. In germline, CDR1 is DFQATT, CDR2 SNEGSKA (reference sequence). CDR3 loop: CSARKVGGSGNQPQHF. The CDR3 DNA reads TGCAGTGCTAGAAAAGTTGGGGGGTCAGGCAATCAGCCCCAGCATTTT.

This clonotype is medium-sized by share. The genes are TRBV29-1 and TRBJ1-1; 7 bases are shared with TRBD1. The CDR3 has 13 amino acids. Germline V gives CDR1 SQVTM, CDR2 ANQGSEA. V gave up 7 bases and J gave up 3 bases; unmatched junction bases: 8. CDR3 residues: CSAHTGDYTEAFF. The CDR3 nucleotides are TGCAGCGCCCATACAGGGGACTACACTGAAGCTTTCTTT.

This clonotype was recorded a few times. The rearrangement uses TRBV19 and TRBJ2-3, with 9 bases that match TRBD2. With 7 bases clipped from V and 4 bases from J, the junction kept 6 bases outside the gene matches. The CDR3 sequence is 14 residues long. Germline V gene data show CDR1 as LNHDA and CDR2 as SQIVND (reference sequence). DNA for the CDR3: TGTGCCAGTATGAGGCGGGAGGGGTCAGATACGCAGTATTTT. This encodes CASMRREGSDTQYF. Full variable domain (remainder filled in from reference TRBV19 and TRBJ2-3): DGGITQSPKYLFRKEGQNVTLSCEQNLNHDAMYWYRQDPGQGLRLIYYSQIVNDFQKGDIAEGYSVSREKKESFPLTVTSAQKNPTAFYLCASMRREGSDTQYFGPGTRLTVL.

In this sample, this clonotype turned up once. The chain has TRBV9 and TRBJ2-1; 8 bases line up with TRBD1. The germline V gene encodes CDR1 SGDLS and CDR2 YYNGEE. This CDR3 contains 16 residues. The J segment lost 5 bases and the V segment lost 4 bases, leaving 11 bases of the junction unmatched. CDR3 nucleotides: TGTGCCAGCAGCACCGGGGGACAGGCCTGGGACAATGAGCAGTTCTTC. Translated: CASSTGGQAWDNEQFF.

In this sample, this clonotype turned up many times. The chain carries TRBV15 and TRBJ2-5, with a possible D match to TRBD1 (6 bases). The germline V gene encodes CDR1 LNHNV and CDR2 YYDKDF (reference sequence). With 1 base removed from V and 5 bases from J, the gap between germline ends came to 26 bases. This CDR3 contains 19 residues. CDR3 amino acids: CATSRVILVLSGVDETQYF. As DNA, the CDR3 is TGTGCCACCAGCAGAGTTATCTTAGTGCTTTCAGGGGTCGATGAGACCCAGTACTTC.

On this clonotype itself: The junction departs from the called germline gene at one end, perhaps through a read error. The chain employs TRBV7-7 and TRBJ2-3; D call uncertain. Germline V gene data show CDR1 as SSHAT and CDR2 as FNYEAQ (reference sequence). The CDR3 runs to 12 residues. The CDR3: CASSRSQGTQYF. CDR3 sequence (DNA): TGTGCTAGCAGCCGCAGTCAAGGGACGCAGTATTTT.

This sequence joins TRBV10-3 and TRBJ2-3; a possible D gene is TRBD1 (6 bases). In germline, CDR1 is ENHRY, CDR2 SYGVKD. CDR3 length equals 15 residues. Trimming took off 7 bases at V and 3 bases at J, with 17 bases between the two ends. The CDR3 DNA reads TGTGCCATCAAACCGGGACAATTAGAGACAGATACGCAGTATTTT. It encodes CAIKPGQLETDTQYF.

A remark on this clonotype: The junction and the germline gene differ at one end; a read error may be behind it. The chain joins TRBV10-1 to TRBJ1-5, with D possibly being TRBD1 (5 bases). The CDR3 runs 14 residues. Germline lookup yields CDR1 WNHNN and CDR2 SYGVQD (reference sequence). CDR3 in DNA: TGTGCCATCAGTGAGGGCGGGACTGGGCAGCCCCAGCATTTT. Its translation is CAISEGGTGQPQHF.

Details on this clonotype: Since the CDR3 does not end with the conserved phenylalanine or tryptophan, this likely comes from a read error. No DNA is shown, since the ends of the CDR3 on it are uncertain; the CDR3 is the one TCRdb lists. The gene calls are TRBV10-3 and TRBJ1-6; the table calls TRBD1, which could not be checked here. The CDR3 region is 10 residues in length, termini included. The V gene's germline CDR1 is ENHRY and CDR2 SYGVKD. The chain's CDR3 is CAIWGGVASS.